Shown below are 6 T cell receptor beta chains from a single sample sequenced in a study of cytomegalovirus exposure and HLA in healthy donors. The PCR ran on 60 Vbeta and 13 Jbeta primers. Here immunoSEQ multiplex PCR was the method, and the copy in TCRdb shows in-frame clones only, minus some. This table holds around 180,000 clones, about four fifths found once. Sample: PBMCs. The receptors come from a girl between 5 and 17 years old in good health and CMV-seropositive.

For the CDR3, the DNA is TGTGCCAGCAGCCCCACAGGGGCGAGGTATGGCTACACCTTC. Translating gives CASSPTGARYGYTF. J is TRBJ1-2 and V is TRBV7-8; TRBD1 agrees at 7 bases. The CDR3 totals 14 residues. V lost 5 bases to trimming and J lost 5 bases; unmatched junction nucleotides: 8. Germline CDR1 is SGHVS and CDR2 is FQNEAQ.

The chain has TRBV13 and TRBJ1-2, with TRBD1 identical over 11 bases. Germline V lookup: CDR1 PRHDT, CDR2 FYEKMQ (reference sequence). The CDR3 is made up of 15 amino acids. V lost 5 bases, J lost 6 bases, and 8 bases stayed unmatched. As DNA, the CDR3 is TGTGCCAGCAGCCAGGGGGACAGGGGGATCAATGGCTACACCTTC. It specifies CASSQGDRGINGYTF.

The chain links TRBV6-4 to TRBJ2-1, with 10 bases lining up with TRBD2. The CDR3 covers 15 residues. After removal of 0 bases from V and 5 bases from J, the junction contained 1 base not matched to a gene. Looked up from germline, CDR1 is MRHNA and CDR2 is SNTAGT. CDR3 sequence (DNA): TGTGCCAGCAGTGACTCTAGCGGGGGGCACAATGAGCAGTTCTTC. Translating gives CASSDSSGGHNEQFF.

This clone came up a few times. The chain carries TRBV6-1 and TRBJ1-1, with D unresolved. Trimming took 5 bases from V and 6 from J, leaving 4 bases between them. Per germline, CDR1 MNHNS and CDR2 SASEGT. This CDR3 contains 10 residues. CDR3 DNA: TGTGCCAGCAGTTATCCTGAAGCTTTCTTT. Translation gives CASSYPEAFF.

This clone was observed a single time. The V and J genes are TRBV7-6 and TRBJ2-2, with unresolved D. The length of the CDR3 is 17 residues. Germline values: CDR1 SGHVS, CDR2 FNYEAQ. Between the trimmed V and J ends, which lost 5 bases and 1 base, there was a span of 17 bases. The CDR3 region has the DNA TGTGCCAGCAGCCCCGAGAGGAGCTTGGGGAACACCGGGGAGCTGTTTTTT. Amino acids: CASSPERSLGNTGELFF.

This clone was seen more than once but under ten times. CDR3 nucleotides: TGTGCCAGCAGTTTATCGGGGAGGGGGGATCAGCCCCAGCATTTT. As protein: CASSLSGRGDQPQHF. The rearrangement links TRBV27 to TRBJ1-5, with D tentatively TRBD1 (6 bases). CDR3 length: 15 amino acids. Trimming stripped 0 bases from V and 5 bases from J, with 11 bases between. Germline CDR1 and CDR2: MNHEY and SMNVEV (reference sequence).